Included here is one TCR beta chain sequence, with context. This entry comes from a study of blood T cell repertoires in COVID-19. Study-wide context: PBMCs, B-cell-depleted T cells, or T cells were the source of the cDNA or gDNA that made up the material.

V lost 4 bases and J lost 1, with 10 bases in between. This CDR3 is built from 15 residues. CDR1 and CDR2 (germline): MNHEY, SVGEGT. Using immunoSEQ multiplex PCR, the repertoire was profiled, and TCRdb retains in-frame clones only, with some absent. Of 110,000 or so clones in the sample, 84% were seen once. This sequence originates from a middle-aged woman with acute or convalescent COVID-19. The specimen was peripheral blood. The chain couples TRBV6-2 or TRBV6-3 to TRBJ2-2, with D perhaps matching TRBD2 (6 bases). The CDR3 protein is CASSSSRGNTGELFF. The CDR3 DNA sequence: TGTGCCAGCAGTTCCTCGCGGGGGAACACCGGGGAGCTGTTTTTT.